The 28 T cell receptor beta chains below all came from one sample that was sequenced in a study of identical twins (dated by TCRdb to between 2015 and 2016). Library preparation was by 5' RACE. The run used an Illumina HiSeq 2000. TCRdb reran the public reads through fastp at Q25 and MiXCR, keeping productive beta chains. All rows with the same CDR3 protein become a single entry with the most common DNA and genes. Here the sample has 520,000 or so distinct CDR3 sequences; roughly a fifth occur a single time. The ten largest clones capture 0.91% of the sample. This sample also belongs to another study, concerning T cells expressing NK-cell markers.

Sequenced sample: CD4+ T cells sorted from blood. These TCRs come from a woman under 30 in good health.

This clonotype was detected only a few times. The J gene is TRBJ2-2, the V gene TRBV6-1, with TRBD2 matching over 7 bases. Per germline, CDR1 MNHNS and CDR2 SASEGT. Trimming at V came to 7 bases and at J to 0 bases, leaving 5 bases not matched to a gene. There are 15 residues in the CDR3. The CDR3 nucleotides read TGTGCCAGCACCAAGACTAGCCCGAACACCGGGGAGCTGTTTTTT. It yields the protein CASTKTSPNTGELFF.

The rearrangement links TRBV2 to TRBJ2-5; 11 nucleotides match TRBD1. The CDR3 has 15 residues. Germline lookup yields CDR1 SNHLY and CDR2 FYNNEI. With V trimmed by 7 bases and J by 3 bases, 7 bases remained unmatched. The DNA of the CDR3 is TGTGCCAGCACCTCCGGGACAGGGGGAAAAGAGACCCAGTACTTC. Amino acids: CASTSGTGGKETQYF. Combining the CDR3 with reference TRBV2 and TRBJ2-5 gives the whole variable domain EPEVTQTPSHQVTQMGQEVILRCVPISNHLYFYWYRQILGQKVEFLVSFYNNEISEKSEIFDDQFSVERPDGSNFTLKIRSTKLEDSAMYFCASTSGTGGKETQYFGPGTRLLVL.

This clonotype is a singleton in its sample. The chain joins TRBV27 to TRBJ1-5, with TRBD1 matching 7 bases. The CDR3 has 14 amino acids. Germline trimming cut 6 bases from V and 4 bases from J; bases unmatched to any gene: 6. Germline assignment: CDR1 MNHEY and CDR2 SMNVEV (reference sequence). The CDR3 spells CASSGGTVNQPQHF. The CDR3 region has the DNA TGTGCCAGCAGCGGGGGGACAGTGAATCAGCCCCAGCATTTT.

This clonotype came up a few times. The chain joins TRBV20-1 to TRBJ2-1, with 9 bases aligning to TRBD1. Per germline, CDR1 DFQATT and CDR2 SNEGSKA (reference sequence). V lost 3 bases and J lost 8; bases outside the gene matches: 8. The CDR3 runs to 14 residues. The CDR3 loop is CSASRTGVRDEQFF. In DNA form, the CDR3 reads TGCAGTGCTAGCAGGACAGGGGTAAGGGATGAGCAGTTCTTC.

The J gene is TRBJ2-7, the V gene TRBV6-5; 13 positions agree with TRBD2. This CDR3 contains 17 residues. Germline V lookup: CDR1 MNHEY, CDR2 SVGAGI. V was pared by 2 bases and J by 4 bases, with 8 bases of the junction left unmatched. The CDR3 protein is CASSYTVTSGRQYEQYF. The CDR3 DNA reads as TGTGCCAGCAGTTACACCGTGACTAGCGGGAGGCAGTACGAGCAGTACTTC.

The rearrangement links TRBV5-1 to TRBJ2-2; 9 bases are a match to TRBD2. V shed 1 base and J 3 bases; nucleotides not matched to a gene: 4. This CDR3 comprises 16 residues. CDR1 and CDR2 from the germline V gene are SGHRS and YFSETQ. The CDR3, as DNA: TGCGCCAGCAGCTTGCGACTAGCGGATTACACCGGGGAGCTGTTTTTT. It specifies CASSLRLADYTGELFF.

V gene TRBV12-3 or TRBV12-4 combines with J gene TRBJ2-1; D call uncertain. With 8 bases removed from V and 8 bases from J, the gap between germline ends came to 16 bases. The CDR3 covers 13 residues. The CDR3 sequence: CASGRNEEDEQFF. CDR3 DNA sequence: TGTGCCAGCGGAAGGAACGAGGAAGATGAGCAGTTCTTC.

J is TRBJ2-5 and V is TRBV6-2 or TRBV6-3, with D tentatively TRBD1 (6 bases). The germline gives CDR1 MNHEY, CDR2 SVGEGT. The V and J ends lost 2 bases and 0 bases respectively, with 10 bases between them. The CDR3 is 15 amino acids. The CDR3 DNA reads TGTGCCAGCAGTTACGTGACAGGCTACCAAGAGACCCAGTACTTC. Its translation: CASSYVTGYQETQYF.

There are a few counts of this clonotype. CDR3 coding DNA: TGTGCCGGGGCGCGTGAGAGGGACGGGGAGCTGTTTTTT. Amino acids: CAGARERDGELFF. The J gene is TRBJ2-2, the V gene TRBV2, with D possibly called TRBD1 or TRBD2 (5 bases each). Germline V gene sequence: CDR1 SNHLY, CDR2 FYNNEI. V was shortened by 11 bases and J by 7 bases, with 17 bases between the two germline ends. The CDR3 contains 13 residues.

The chain carries TRBV5-1 and TRBJ1-2; D perhaps matches TRBD1 (6 bases). The ends were cut back, 4 bases at V and 8 bases at J, with 18 bases in the middle. Germline V CDR1 and CDR2: SGHRS, YFSETQ. There are 14 residues in the CDR3. The CDR3 loop reads CASSTGQSLAGYTF. The CDR3 nucleotides are TGCGCCAGCAGCACTGGACAGTCCCTGGCCGGCTACACCTTC.

The gene calls are TRBV6-2 or TRBV6-3 and TRBJ2-7, with a tentative D call TRBD1 (5 bases). The germline V and J ends were trimmed by 10 bases and 1 base, with 11 bases remaining between them. In germline, CDR1 is MNHEY, CDR2 SVGEGT. The CDR3 loop spans 12 amino acids. DNA of the CDR3: TGTGCCATAGCCCAGGGTTCCTACGAGCAGTACTTC. It encodes CAIAQGSYEQYF.

The chain carries TRBV10-3 and TRBJ2-1; D gene ambiguous. V shed 2 bases and J shed 4 bases, with 15 bases lying between them. The germline V gene has CDR1 ENHRY and CDR2 SYGVKD. CDR3 length equals 16 residues. CDR3 loop: CAISEGFQSTYNEQFF. The CDR3 DNA reads as TGTGCCATCAGTGAGGGCTTTCAATCTACTTACAATGAGCAGTTCTTC.

This clonotype was counted only a few times. The rearrangement joins TRBV6-2 or TRBV6-3 to TRBJ2-2; D not resolved. Trimming left V 6 bases short and J 8 bases short, with 7 bases between. The CDR3 runs to 11 residues. CDR1 and CDR2 from the germline V gene are MNHEY and SVGEGT. The CDR3 loop is CASRVRGELFF. The CDR3 nucleotides are TGTGCCAGCAGGGTCCGGGGGGAGCTGTTTTTT.

This clonotype has more than one count but fewer than ten. The gene calls are TRBV6-2 or TRBV6-3 and TRBJ2-2; 9 bases agree with TRBD2. V shed 7 bases and J 6 bases; nucleotides not matched to a gene: 9. The germline gives CDR1 MNHEY, CDR2 SVGEGT. The CDR3 is 15 amino acids. The DNA of the CDR3 is TGTGCCAGCACGCCATGGACTAGCGTCCCCGGGGAGCTGTTTTTT. It yields the protein CASTPWTSVPGELFF.

The chain combines TRBV5-6 with TRBJ2-2; D is unresolved. V was trimmed by 4 bases and J by 4 bases, leaving 14 bases between them. The CDR3 is 15 residues long. Per the germline V gene, CDR1 is SGHDT and CDR2 is YYEEEE. CDR3 loop: CASSLRPTPTGELFF. As DNA, the CDR3 is TGTGCCAGCAGCCTCCGGCCCACTCCCACCGGGGAGCTGTTTTTT. Full variable domain (outside the CDR3, taken from reference TRBV5-6 and TRBJ2-2): DAGVTQSPTHLIKTRGQQVTLRCSPKSGHDTVSWYQQALGQGPQFIFQYYEEEERQRGNFPDRFSGHQFPNYSSELNVNALLLGDSALYLCASSLRPTPTGELFFGEGSRLTVL.

This chain connects TRBV4-2 to TRBJ2-3; TRBD2 agrees at 12 bases. The CDR3 sequence is 17 residues long. Germline CDR1 reads LGHNA; CDR2 reads YNFKEQ. V gave up 1 base and J gave up 3 bases; unmatched junction bases: 5. The CDR3 protein is CASSQVPSGGATDTQYF. DNA for the CDR3: TGTGCCAGCAGCCAAGTCCCTAGCGGGGGGGCGACAGATACGCAGTATTTT.

The chain couples TRBV20-1 to TRBJ2-7; 7 nucleotides match TRBD2. Trimming took 4 bases from V and 2 from J; bases not matched to a gene: 5. This CDR3 comprises 13 residues. The germline V gene has CDR1 DFQATT and CDR2 SNEGSKA (reference sequence). CDR3 bases: TGCAGTGCTAACCCTGGGGGGGCCTACGAGCAGTACTTC. This sequence encodes CSANPGGAYEQYF.

This chain links TRBV5-1 with TRBJ1-1; D not resolved. CDR3 length equals 14 residues. Germline assignment: CDR1 SGHRS and CDR2 YFSETQ. V was pared by 4 bases and J by 4 bases, with 14 bases between. CDR3 sequence (DNA): TGCGCCAGCAGCCACCTTTCGGGGAGCACTGAAGCTTTCTTT. Protein: CASSHLSGSTEAFF.

The chain has TRBV12-3 or TRBV12-4 and TRBJ2-1, with TRBD2 as a possible D gene (6 bases). The CDR3 is made up of 15 amino acids. Trimming shortened V by 10 bases and J by 5 bases, and 21 bases separated the two germline ends. CDR3 sequence (DNA): TGTGCCACAATCCCATCGAGCGGGCCTAACAATGAGCAGTTCTTC. This gives the protein CATIPSSGPNNEQFF.

Only a few counts were recorded for this clonotype. The chain is built from TRBV6-2 or TRBV6-3 and TRBJ1-2; D unresolved. Trimming left V 6 bases short and J 4 bases short, with 15 bases between. The CDR3 runs 14 residues. Germline V CDR1 and CDR2: MNHEY, SVGEGT. The DNA of the CDR3 is TGTGCCAGCAGCTGGAGGAAGTTCCCCTATGGCTACACCTTC. Translated: CASSWRKFPYGYTF.

This clonotype was seen more than once but under ten times. The CDR3: CASSWSPLAGATDTQYF. The CDR3 nucleotides are TGTGCCAGCAGCTGGAGTCCGCTGGCGGGGGCCACAGATACGCAGTATTTT. This chain joins TRBV7-6 and TRBJ2-3, with D perhaps matching TRBD2 (7 bases). The CDR3 is 17 amino acids. V was trimmed by 4 bases and J by 2 bases, leaving 19 bases between them. Germline-derived CDR1 and CDR2 are SGHVS and FNYEAQ.

J is TRBJ2-1 and V is TRBV18; TRBD2 aligns across 7 bases. J was trimmed by 2 bases and V by 0 bases; bases with no gene match: 10. Germline V gene data show CDR1 as KGHSH and CDR2 as LQKENI. The CDR3 has 18 amino acids. The CDR3 reads CASSPPIGVGGAYNEQFF. CDR3 DNA sequence: TGTGCCAGCTCACCACCGATAGGAGTGGGAGGGGCCTACAATGAGCAGTTCTTC.

This chain connects TRBV20-1 to TRBJ2-7, with TRBD2 matching 8 bases. V was pared by 6 bases and J by 0 bases, with 7 bases of the junction left unmatched. CDR3 length: 14 amino acids. Germline-derived CDR1 and CDR2 are DFQATT and SNEGSKA (reference sequence). The CDR3, as DNA: TGCAGTGCGGCGCCGGGGGGGACCTCCTACGAGCAGTACTTC. Translated, it gives CSAAPGGTSYEQYF.

This chain uses TRBV18 with TRBJ2-1, with 8 bases identical to TRBD2. This CDR3 has 16 amino acids. Germline V CDR1 and CDR2: KGHSH, LQKENI. Trimming removed 0 bases from V and 6 bases from J; junction bases left unmatched: 7. The CDR3 nucleotides read TGTGCCAGCTCACCACCGTCCGCGGGGGGTTCCAATGAGCAGTTCTTC. Residues: CASSPPSAGGSNEQFF. The complete variable domain, with remaining parts taken from reference TRBV18 and TRBJ2-1, reads NAGVMQNPRHLVRRRGQEARLRCSPMKGHSHVYWYRQLPEEGLKFMVYLQKENIIDESGMPKERFSAEFPKEGPSILRIQQVVRGDSAAYFCASSPPSAGGSNEQFFGPGTRLTVL.

J is TRBJ2-2 and V is TRBV10-3; D call uncertain. Trimming removed 6 bases at V and 15 bases at J, with 23 bases between. Per germline, CDR1 ENHRY and CDR2 SYGVKD. The CDR3 length is 14 residues. Written as DNA, the CDR3 is TGTGCCATCAGGGCAAGCGACCGCCTCGCGTGGTTGTTTTTT. Residues: CAIRASDRLAWLFF.

Ten or more counts support this clonotype. V usage is TRBV20-1 and J usage is TRBJ2-1, with 8 bases fitting TRBD2. This CDR3 spans 13 amino acids. The germline V gene has CDR1 DFQATT and CDR2 SNEGSKA (reference sequence). After removal of 7 bases from V and 8 bases from J, the junction contained 10 bases not matched to a gene. The CDR3 bases are TGCAGTGTCCCGACGGGAGCGGGGGATGAGCAGTTCTTC. It translates to CSVPTGAGDEQFF.

The sample holds a few counts of this clonotype. This rearrangement joins TRBV27 to TRBJ1-1; D may be TRBD1 (5 bases). This CDR3 contains 14 residues. Trimming took 1 base from V and 1 from J, leaving 7 bases between them. Per the germline V gene, CDR1 is MNHEY and CDR2 is SMNVEV (reference sequence). CDR3 sequence reads: CASSLWGSNTEAFF. The CDR3 nucleotides read TGTGCCAGCAGTTTATGGGGGTCGAACACTGAAGCTTTCTTT.

The chain couples TRBV5-1 to TRBJ2-5; maybe TRBD1 (6 bases). V was trimmed by 3 bases and J by 1 base, leaving 10 bases between them. Germline V gene sequence: CDR1 SGHRS, CDR2 YFSETQ. The CDR3 is 14 amino acids. Here the CDR3 reads CASSSGHFQETQYF. The CDR3 region has the DNA TGCGCCAGCAGCTCGGGACACTTCCAAGAGACCCAGTACTTC.